This TCR beta chain is drawn from a study of identical twins. General study points: A lower insertion count was a feature of abundant cord blood beta clonotypes, with no such feature in memory repertoires. Where beta out-of-frame sequences were concerned, excess twin sharing was weaker.

Germline V gene sequence: CDR1 SQVTM, CDR2 ANQGSEA. The CDR3 sequence is 14 residues long. The V and J ends lost 5 bases and 2 bases, in that order; junction bases with no gene match: 9. Concerning this clonotype itself: Its antigen is unidentified.

Addition of a universal primer site occurred through template switching, and cDNA carried unique molecular identifiers. TCRdb analysed the 5' RACE reads with MiXCR anew, one entry per CDR3 protein. The table records under 800,000 distinct CDR3 sequences, roughly 20% of them present only once. These sequences were also reported in another study, on T cells expressing NK-cell markers. This second study says: Among CD8+ T cells from six donors, dominant NKG2C+ clonotypes accounted for roughly 1.0-8%.

The chain couples TRBV29-1 to TRBJ2-7; 7 bases map to TRBD2. The clonotype was recovered from a woman younger than 30 in good health. The sequenced material came from PBMCs. This CDR3 reads CSVSGTIGPYEQYF. In DNA, the CDR3 is TGCAGCGTTTCCGGGACTATTGGTCCCTACGAGCAGTACTTC.